This is a list of T cell receptor beta chains from one sample in a study of blood T cell repertoires in COVID-19. Clones were sequenced by immunoSEQ multiplex PCR, and TCRdb holds only the in-frame ones, with some missing. Counted here are tens of thousands of clones, roughly 82% occurring once; the ten biggest clones make up around 2.7%. Sequences were obtained from peripheral blood. The receptors were gathered from a woman aged 55-75 years with acute or convalescent COVID-19. Each CDR3 is given with its conserved first and last residue. The D gene is left open where the match is weak. Clone sizes are given selectively: once, few, many, or a class where the clone is expanded.

V gene,J gene,D gene,clone size,CDR3 DNA,CDR3 protein
TRBV20-1,TRBJ1-2,.,.,TGCAGTGCTAGTACCCCAGGCAGGGATGGCTACACCTTC,CSASTPGRDGYTF
TRBV5-5,TRBJ2-3,TRBD2,.,TGTGCCAGCAGCTCCATAGCGGGACCCACAGATACGCAGTATTTT,CASSSIAGPTDTQYF
TRBV5-4,TRBJ2-3,.,.,TGTGCCAGCAGCTTGACTAGCACAAGCACAGATACGCAGTATTTT,CASSLTSTSTDTQYF
TRBV12-3/TRBV12-4,TRBJ1-4,.,.,TGTGCCAGCAGTTCGGGGTCAGGTGAAAAACTGTTTTTT,CASSSGSGEKLFF
TRBV5-4,TRBJ2-5,TRBD1,.,TGTGCCAGCAGCCCCAGGAGGGACAGGGGTGGAGAGACCCAGTACTTC,CASSPRRDRGGETQYF
TRBV15,TRBJ1-1,.,once,TGTGCCGCCGCAAGGGGTGGGAGGCCCACTGAAGCTTTCTTT,CAAARGGRPTEAFF
TRBV11-2,TRBJ1-1,TRBD1,.,TGTGCCAGCAGCTTAGGCGTCAGGGGGATACCTGAAGCTTTCTTT,CASSLGVRGIPEAFF
TRBV18,TRBJ2-1,.,.,TGTGCCAGCTCACCCCGATCCGATGGGACAGAGCAGTTCTTC,CASSPRSDGTEQFF
TRBV5-1,TRBJ2-1,TRBD2,.,TGCGCCAGCAGCGTCGGACTAGCGGGAGGGGGCTCCTACAATGAGCAGTTCTTC,CASSVGLAGGGSYNEQFF
TRBV28,TRBJ1-2,.,.,TGTGCCAGCAGTTTATGGACAGCGACCTATGGCTACACCTTC,CASSLWTATYGYTF
TRBV7-9,TRBJ1-2,.,.,TGTGCCAGCAGCGGCGCGGGACGACTGGATGGCTACACCTTC,CASSGAGRLDGYTF